The next 17 T cell receptor beta chains were all read from a single sample in a study of blood T cell repertoires in COVID-19. Assay used: immunoSEQ multiplex PCR; TCRdb lists only in-frame clones, some missing. The profile covers more than 120,000 clones, with roughly nine tenths appearing a single time and around 1.5% taken by the ten largest. Specimen: peripheral blood. These receptors came from a human donor in a cohort sampled during active COVID-19.

The chain combines TRBV2 with TRBJ2-7; 8 bases are a match to TRBD1. J lost 6 bases, V lost 6 bases, and 4 bases had no gene match. CDR1 and CDR2 from the germline V gene are SNHLY and FYNNEI. There are 12 residues in the CDR3. CDR3 region: CASRDRAAEQYF. CDR3 DNA: TGTGCCAGCAGGGACAGGGCGGCCGAGCAGTACTTC.

The CDR3 coding sequence is TGCGCCAGCAGCTTGGTCGGTGCCTACCAAGAGACCCAGTACTTC. It codes for CASSLVGAYQETQYF. The gene calls are TRBV5-1 and TRBJ2-5; D not certain. The CDR3 runs 15 residues. V dropped 0 bases and J dropped 0 bases, with 9 bases sitting between them. CDR1 is SGHRS, CDR2 YFSETQ, per germline.

This sequence joins TRBV2 and TRBJ1-5; the match to TRBD1 covers 12 bases. There are 16 residues in the CDR3. Germline CDR1 and CDR2: SNHLY and FYNNEI. V shed 2 bases and J 4 bases; nucleotides not matched to a gene: 3. The CDR3: CASSEQGQGANQPQHF. The CDR3 DNA follows: TGTGCCAGCAGTGAACAGGGACAGGGGGCGAATCAGCCCCAGCATTTT.

This clone was seen a single time. The chain combines TRBV10-1 with TRBJ2-5, with 10 bases that match TRBD1. CDR1 WNHNN and CDR2 SYGVQD come from the germline V gene (reference sequence). CDR3 length equals 15 residues. With V trimmed by 3 bases and J by 4 bases, 5 bases remained unmatched. CDR3 sequence: CASSESTGGRETQYF. The CDR3 bases are TGCGCCAGCAGTGAATCGACAGGGGGCCGAGAGACCCAGTACTTC.

In its sample, this clone was seen once. The chain carries TRBV6-2 or TRBV6-3 and TRBJ2-2; weak D call: TRBD2 (7 bases). The CDR3 has 17 residues. Germline CDR1 MNHEY, CDR2 SVGEGT. Trimming shortened V by 6 bases and J by 4 bases, and 21 bases separated the two germline ends. The CDR3 spells CASSLYLGGQGTGELFF. For the CDR3, the DNA is TGTGCCAGCAGCCTCTACTTGGGGGGGCAGGGCACCGGGGAGCTGTTTTTT.

The genes are TRBV18 and TRBJ1-5, with D possibly matching TRBD1 (5 bases). The CDR3 is made up of 13 amino acids. CDR1 and CDR2 from the germline V gene are KGHSH and LQKENI. The V end lost 2 bases, the J end lost 4 bases, and 6 bases lay between the germline ends. DNA for the CDR3: TGTGCCAGCTCACCAGACAGTAATCAGCCCCAGCATTTT. This sequence encodes CASSPDSNQPQHF.

The rearrangement joins TRBV14 to TRBJ1-1; D is unclear. The CDR3 contains 13 residues. The germline V gene encodes CDR1 SGHDN and CDR2 FVKESK. V was cut by 1 base and J by 1 base, with 4 bases left in between. CDR3 in amino acids: CASSQGRNTEAFF. The CDR3, as DNA: TGTGCCAGCAGCCAAGGGAGGAACACTGAAGCTTTCTTT.

V and J are TRBV5-8 and TRBJ1-4; tentative D call: TRBD1 (6 bases). Trimming removed 3 bases from V and 8 bases from J, with 14 bases in between. CDR3 length: 14 residues. Germline loops: CDR1 SGHTS, CDR2 YDEGEE. The DNA for the CDR3 is TGTGCCAGCAGCTCCTGGGACATACGAGAAAAACTGTTTTTT. It codes for CASSSWDIREKLFF.

The V call is TRBV7-9, the J call TRBJ2-1; 9 bases fit TRBD2. The junction had 6 bases not matched to a gene; V was cut back by 0 bases and J by 6 bases. CDR1 is SEHNR and CDR2 is FQNEAQ in the germline V gene (reference sequence). The CDR3 has 16 residues. CDR3 protein: CASSLALPAGGNEQFF. The CDR3 nucleotides are TGTGCCAGCAGCTTAGCGCTCCCAGCGGGGGGCAATGAGCAGTTCTTC.

The genes are TRBV29-1 and TRBJ1-6; 9 bases align to TRBD1. J was trimmed by 5 bases and V by 8 bases; bases with no gene match: 13. The CDR3 totals 16 residues. Per germline, CDR1 SQVTM and CDR2 ANQGSEA. In DNA, the CDR3 is TGCAGCACGTTCCCGGGACAGGGAAATAATAATTCACCCCTCCACTTT. Translated: CSTFPGQGNNNSPLHF.

The rearrangement joins TRBV19 to TRBJ1-1; 8 bases are shared with TRBD1. V lost 0 bases to trimming and J lost 0 bases; unmatched junction nucleotides: 6. CDR3 length: 17 amino acids. CDR1 is LNHDA, CDR2 SQIVND, per germline (reference sequence). Here the CDR3 DNA reads TGTGCCAGTAGTATAGATGGGGACAGGCTTATGAACACTGAAGCTTTCTTT. Encoded protein: CASSIDGDRLMNTEAFF.

The rearrangement uses TRBV19 and TRBJ2-3; 11 bases map to TRBD1. Losses at the gene ends were 9 bases for V and 6 bases for J; bases not matched to a gene: 8. This CDR3 contains 14 residues. Germline V lookup: CDR1 LNHDA, CDR2 SQIVND (reference sequence). This CDR3 is CASGTGGIWDTQYF. DNA of the CDR3: TGTGCCAGCGGGACAGGGGGGATTTGGGATACGCAGTATTTT.

The gene calls are TRBV4-3 and TRBJ2-5; perhaps TRBD1 as D (6 bases). Germline CDR1 is LGHNA and CDR2 is YSLEER. The CDR3 is 14 amino acids. V dropped 4 bases and J dropped 4 bases, with 13 bases sitting between them. The CDR3 sequence: CASSLTGIAETQYF. For the CDR3, the DNA is TGCGCCAGCAGCCTCACAGGGATCGCAGAGACCCAGTACTTC.

This clone was observed a single time. This chain joins TRBV5-1 and TRBJ2-3, with D possibly matching TRBD2 (6 bases). Deletions cut 7 bases from V and 6 bases from J, with 12 bases between. Germline assignment: CDR1 SGHRS and CDR2 YFSETQ. The length of the CDR3 is 12 residues. The CDR3 bases are TGCGCCAGCGGCGGGGAAAAGGATACGCAGTATTTT. This gives the protein CASGGEKDTQYF.

Only a few counts were recorded for this clone. V is TRBV5-6 and J is TRBJ1-6, with 9 bases fitting TRBD1. Germline CDR1 SGHDT, CDR2 YYEEEE. V was pared by 2 bases and J by 10 bases, with 4 bases of the junction left unmatched. CDR3 length equals 14 residues. CDR3 region: CASSFGQGWSPLHF. For the CDR3, the DNA is TGTGCCAGCAGCTTCGGACAGGGGTGGTCACCCCTCCACTTT.

The sample holds a few counts of this clone. The V and J genes are TRBV27 and TRBJ2-3, with D tentatively TRBD2 (5 bases). The CDR3 runs 14 residues. V was clipped by 0 bases and J by 5 bases, with 9 bases between them. Per the germline V gene, CDR1 is MNHEY and CDR2 is SMNVEV (reference sequence). The CDR3 nucleotides read TGTGCCAGCAGTTTATCGGCCGGGATAGATACGCAGTATTTT. Translation gives CASSLSAGIDTQYF.

This clone was detected once. The chain uses TRBV7-2 and TRBJ2-1, with D possibly being TRBD1 (5 bases). This CDR3 has 12 residues. Germline V gives CDR1 SGHTA, CDR2 FQGNSA. Trimming cost V 2 bases and J 10 bases, with 9 bases left between them. As DNA, the CDR3 is TGTGCCAGCAGCTTATATAGGGGCGAGCAGTTCTTC. Protein sequence: CASSLYRGEQFF.